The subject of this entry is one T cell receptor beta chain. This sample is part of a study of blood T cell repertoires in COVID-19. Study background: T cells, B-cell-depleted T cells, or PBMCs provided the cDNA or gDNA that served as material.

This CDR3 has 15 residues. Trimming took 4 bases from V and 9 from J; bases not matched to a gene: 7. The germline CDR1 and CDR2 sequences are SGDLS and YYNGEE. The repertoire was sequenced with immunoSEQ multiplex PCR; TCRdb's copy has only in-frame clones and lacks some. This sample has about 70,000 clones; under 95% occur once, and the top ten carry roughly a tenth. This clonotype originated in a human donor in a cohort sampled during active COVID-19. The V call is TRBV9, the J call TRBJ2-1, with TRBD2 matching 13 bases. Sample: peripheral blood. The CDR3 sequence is CASSYTSGRAGEQFF. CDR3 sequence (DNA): TGTGCCAGCAGCTACACTAGCGGGAGGGCCGGTGAGCAGTTCTTC.